The 28 T cell receptor beta chains reported below all come from one sample, sequenced in a study of T cell changes during pregnancy in multiple sclerosis. Libraries were prepared by immunoSEQ multiplex PCR; TCRdb keeps only in-frame clonotypes and omits some of them. The data hold approximately 100,000 clones, with 85% to 95% observed a single time. The starting material was peripheral blood, obtained in the first trimester of pregnancy. Receptors were obtained from a female donor with multiple sclerosis, enrolled in a pregnancy study.

The chain couples TRBV5-1 to TRBJ2-3, with TRBD2 identical over 12 bases. J was trimmed by 3 bases and V by 5 bases; bases with no gene match: 1. CDR3 length: 14 amino acids. Germline CDR1 and CDR2: SGHRS and YFSETQ. The CDR3 bases are TGCGCCAGCAGACTAGCGGGGGGTACAGATACGCAGTATTTT. Its protein is CASRLAGGTDTQYF.

The CDR3 nucleotides read TGCGCCAGCAGTGAGGGACTAGCGGGGGGGAAAGGTCTAAGTCATGAGCAGTTCTTC. It specifies CASSEGLAGGKGLSHEQFF. The genes are TRBV10-2 and TRBJ2-1, with 15 bases matching TRBD2. Trimming took 2 bases from V and 8 from J; bases not matched to a gene: 13. Per the germline V gene, CDR1 is WSHSY and CDR2 is SAAADI. CDR3 length equals 19 residues.

DNA of the CDR3: TGTGCCACTCTGAATTTAGCGGGGAGACTCCAAGAGACCCAGTACTTC. Translation gives CATLNLAGRLQETQYF. The rearrangement links TRBV27 to TRBJ2-5, with 8 bases fitting TRBD2. V gave up 10 bases and J gave up 1 base; unmatched junction bases: 14. There are 16 residues in the CDR3. Germline-derived CDR1 and CDR2 are MNHEY and SMNVEV (reference sequence).

The chain is built from TRBV2 and TRBJ2-5; TRBD2 aligns across 11 bases. Germline CDR1 SNHLY, CDR2 FYNNEI. V gave up 7 bases and J gave up 1 base; unmatched junction bases: 8. The CDR3 runs to 16 residues. DNA of the CDR3: TGTGCCAGCATGCGCCCGGGACTAGCGGCCCAAGAGACCCAGTACTTC. It translates to CASMRPGLAAQETQYF.

The rearrangement uses TRBV6-1 and TRBJ2-7; no clear D. CDR1 is MNHNS and CDR2 is SASEGT in the germline V gene. The CDR3 extends over 13 amino acids. Trimming removed 1 base from V and 3 bases from J, with 7 bases in between. Written as DNA, the CDR3 is TGTGCCAGCAGTGAAGGCGTCTACTACGAGCAGTACTTC. It translates to CASSEGVYYEQYF.

The chain uses TRBV4-2 and TRBJ2-3; 11 nucleotides match TRBD2. V shed 0 bases and J 6 bases; nucleotides not matched to a gene: 8. Per germline, CDR1 LGHNA and CDR2 YNFKEQ. The CDR3 has 17 residues. The CDR3 DNA follows: TGTGCCAGCAGCCAAGACCCCCCTTTAGCGGGGGGGGATACGCAGTATTTT. Its protein is CASSQDPPLAGGDTQYF.

CDR3 coding DNA: TGTGCCAGTAGGACAGGGGGCAATCAGCCCCAGCATTTT. Translating gives CASRTGGNQPQHF. The rearrangement joins TRBV19 to TRBJ1-5; 8 positions match TRBD1. The V gene's germline CDR1 is LNHDA and CDR2 SQIVND (reference sequence). CDR3 length: 13 amino acids. The J segment lost 2 bases and the V segment lost 6 bases, leaving 0 bases of the junction unmatched.

The chain joins TRBV27 to TRBJ2-5; 10 nucleotides match TRBD1. CDR1 is MNHEY and CDR2 is SMNVEV in the germline V gene (reference sequence). V shed 5 bases, J shed 4 bases, and the junction held 7 bases outside the gene matches. The CDR3 consists of 15 residues. The CDR3 DNA sequence: TGTGCCAGCAGTGAGGGACAGGGGAAGAGAGAGACCCAGTACTTC. Protein: CASSEGQGKRETQYF.

This rearrangement joins TRBV18 to TRBJ1-6; TRBD1 aligns across 10 bases. The germline V gene has CDR1 KGHSH and CDR2 LQKENI. The CDR3 length is 16 residues. Trimming cost V 4 bases and J 6 bases; bases outside gene matches: 6. CDR3 in DNA: TGTGCCAGCTCACAGGGTGGGACAGGGGTTAATTCACCCCTCCACTTT. Protein product: CASSQGGTGVNSPLHF.

This chain uses TRBV27 with TRBJ1-1; weak D call: TRBD1 (5 bases). The CDR3 length is 13 residues. Between the trimmed V and J ends, which lost 5 bases and 9 bases, there was a span of 16 bases. Per the germline V gene, CDR1 is MNHEY and CDR2 is SMNVEV (reference sequence). The CDR3 loop reads CASSPRGGLKAFF. As DNA, the CDR3 is TGTGCCAGCAGTCCCCGCGGGGGTTTGAAAGCTTTCTTT.

The chain joins TRBV19 to TRBJ1-2, with 12 positions matching TRBD1. Germline CDR1 LNHDA, CDR2 SQIVND (reference sequence). CDR3 size: 17 residues. Unmatched junction bases numbered 12, after V lost 7 bases and J lost 3 bases. The CDR3 loop is CASNGGTGGARDYGYTF. Here the CDR3 DNA reads TGTGCCAGTAATGGTGGGACAGGGGGCGCCCGGGACTATGGCTACACCTTC.

This chain joins TRBV7-8 and TRBJ1-4, with D perhaps matching TRBD1 (5 bases). Germline V gene sequence: CDR1 SGHVS, CDR2 FQNEAQ. Between the trimmed V and J ends, which lost 0 bases and 6 bases, there was a span of 17 bases. The length of the CDR3 is 17 residues. The CDR3 region has the DNA TGTGCCAGCAGCTTAGCGCCGACAGCTGGATATTATGAAAAACTGTTTTTT. Its protein is CASSLAPTAGYYEKLFF.

This clone appeared once. The V and J genes are TRBV5-4 and TRBJ1-2, with TRBD1 identical over 11 bases. Germline CDR1 is SGHNT and CDR2 is YYREEE (reference sequence). The length of the CDR3 is 15 residues. V was clipped by 0 bases and J by 6 bases; unmatched bases: 4. CDR3 region: CASSLGTGGLDGYTF. The CDR3 DNA follows: TGTGCCAGCAGCTTGGGGACAGGGGGCCTCGATGGCTACACCTTC. Supplemented by reference TRBV5-4 and TRBJ1-2, the full variable domain reads ETGVTQSPTHLIKTRGQQVTLRCSSQSGHNTVSWYQQALGQGPQFIFQYYREEENGRGNFPPRFSGLQFPNYSSELNVNALELDDSALYLCASSLGTGGLDGYTFGSGTRLTVV.

The rearrangement joins TRBV6-5 to TRBJ2-3; 12 nucleotides agree with TRBD2. Germline CDR1 and CDR2: MNHEY and SVGAGI. This CDR3 has 15 residues. With 4 bases clipped from V and 2 bases from J, the junction kept 1 base outside the gene matches. This chain's CDR3 is CASSWTSGDTDTQYF. The DNA of the CDR3 is TGTGCCAGCAGTTGGACTAGCGGGGACACAGATACGCAGTATTTT.

The V and J genes are TRBV18 and TRBJ1-3, with D maybe TRBD1 (5 bases). The germline V and J ends were trimmed by 3 bases and 6 bases, with 15 bases remaining between them. Germline V gene lookup returns CDR1 KGHSH and CDR2 LQKENI. The CDR3 has 15 amino acids. The CDR3 coding sequence is TGTGCCAGCTCACCCGGGACTCGGAGCTTAAACACCATATATTTT. This encodes CASSPGTRSLNTIYF. Drawing the rest from reference TRBV18 and TRBJ1-3, the complete variable domain is NAGVMQNPRHLVRRRGQEARLRCSPMKGHSHVYWYRQLPEEGLKFMVYLQKENIIDESGMPKERFSAEFPKEGPSILRIQQVVRGDSAAYFCASSPGTRSLNTIYFGEGSWLTVV.

This chain links TRBV5-1 with TRBJ1-1, with D possibly being TRBD1 (6 bases). V was cut by 4 bases and J by 4 bases, with 14 bases left in between. CDR3 length: 14 amino acids. Germline V gene lookup returns CDR1 SGHRS and CDR2 YFSETQ. CDR3 sequence: CASSTRGRGTEAFF. As DNA, the CDR3 is TGCGCCAGCAGCACCAGGGGTAGGGGCACTGAAGCTTTCTTT.

This sequence joins TRBV6-5 and TRBJ1-1; a possible D gene is TRBD1 (6 bases). V was trimmed by 2 bases and J by 11 bases, leaving 15 bases between them. The CDR3 is 13 residues long. CDR1 is MNHEY and CDR2 is SVGAGI in the germline V gene. In nucleotides, the CDR3 is TGTGCCAGCAGTTACACCCCTGGGGGCTGGGCTTTCTTT. It encodes CASSYTPGGWAFF.

The chain joins TRBV11-2 to TRBJ2-7; D ambiguous. Germline-derived CDR1 and CDR2 are SGHAT and FQNNGV. Trimming removed 5 bases at V and 6 bases at J, with 8 bases between. This CDR3 is built from 11 residues. In DNA form, the CDR3 reads TGTGCCAGCAGCGCGAACAGCGAGCAGTACTTC. Amino acid sequence: CASSANSEQYF. The whole variable domain, remainder taken from reference TRBV11-2 and TRBJ2-7, is EAGVAQSPRYKIIEKRQSVAFWCNPISGHATLYWYQQILGQGPKLLIQFQNNGVVDDSQLPKDRFSAERLKGVDSTLKIQPAKLEDSAVYLCASSANSEQYFGPGTRLTVT.

The V gene is TRBV6-6, the J gene TRBJ1-5; no clear D. V was trimmed by 0 bases and J by 1 base, leaving 10 bases between them. CDR1 is MNHNY, CDR2 SVGAGI, per germline (reference sequence). The CDR3 has 16 residues. The CDR3 DNA reads TGTGCCAGCAGTTACTCGATTTCACAAAGCAATCAGCCCCAGCATTTT. This sequence encodes CASSYSISQSNQPQHF.

This chain uses TRBV5-1 with TRBJ1-6, with D perhaps matching TRBD1 (5 bases). CDR1 is SGHRS, CDR2 YFSETQ, per germline. V was pared by 1 base and J by 3 bases, with 14 bases between. This CDR3 contains 17 residues. The CDR3 coding sequence is TGCGCCAGCAGCTTGTTTTTACGCAGGGTCTATAATTCACCCCTCCACTTT. Translating it yields CASSLFLRRVYNSPLHF.

The chain employs TRBV27 and TRBJ1-5; a possible D gene is TRBD1 (5 bases). CDR3 length: 16 amino acids. The germline CDR1 and CDR2 sequences are MNHEY and SMNVEV (reference sequence). V dropped 1 base and J dropped 4 bases, with 14 bases sitting between them. CDR3 loop: CASSLWGRGKNQPQHF. The DNA of the CDR3 is TGTGCCAGCAGTTTATGGGGTCGGGGGAAGAATCAGCCCCAGCATTTT.

The chain has TRBV19 and TRBJ1-1; TRBD1 matches at 8 bases. This CDR3 has 14 residues. CDR1 and CDR2 (germline): LNHDA, SQIVND (reference sequence). CDR3 protein: CISGTGGLGTEAFF. The CDR3 DNA sequence: TGTATTTCCGGGACAGGTGGATTAGGGACTGAAGCTTTCTTT.

The chain links TRBV7-8 to TRBJ1-5; no reliable D call. This CDR3 region has 14 residues. V lost 3 bases, J lost 0 bases, and 6 bases lay in between. Germline V gene lookup returns CDR1 SGHVS and CDR2 FQNEAQ. The CDR3 coding sequence is TGTGCCAGCAGCTTGGACTATAGCAATCAGCCCCAGCATTTT. Protein sequence: CASSLDYSNQPQHF.

Concerning this clone: This sample also contains other DNA sequences that code for the same CDR3. V usage is TRBV7-9 and J usage is TRBJ1-2, with unresolved D. Trimming removed 1 base at V and 8 bases at J, with 8 bases between. This CDR3 spans 12 amino acids. Germline values: CDR1 SEHNR, CDR2 FQNEAQ (reference sequence). CDR3 nucleotides: TGTGCCAGCAGCTTAGGAGGTGGCGGCTACACCTTC. Translation: CASSLGGGGYTF. Full variable domain (outside the CDR3, taken from reference TRBV7-9 and TRBJ1-2): DTGVSQNPRHKITKRGQNVTFRCDPISEHNRLYWYRQTLGQGPEFLTYFQNEAQLEKSRLLSDRFSAERPKGSFSTLEIQRTEQGDSAMYLCASSLGGGGYTFGSGTRLTVV.

The chain uses TRBV7-2 and TRBJ1-1; D unresolved. Trimming shortened V by 5 bases and J by 2 bases, and 15 bases separated the two germline ends. There are 15 residues in the CDR3. Germline lookup yields CDR1 SGHTA and CDR2 FQGNSA. CDR3 sequence reads: CASSEDIGINTEAFF. The CDR3 bases are TGTGCCAGCAGCGAAGACATCGGGATAAACACTGAAGCTTTCTTT.

CDR3 bases: TGTGCCAGCAGCCGCGGGGGCCGGTACGAGGAGTACAATGAGCAGTTCTTC. Amino acids: CASSRGGRYEEYNEQFF. This chain links TRBV11-3 with TRBJ2-1; D is perhaps TRBD2 (7 bases). This CDR3 has 17 residues. Per the germline V gene, CDR1 is SGHNT and CDR2 is YENEEA. Trimming took 5 bases from V and 4 from J, leaving 21 bases between them.

The rearrangement links TRBV11-3 to TRBJ2-2; 11 bases align to TRBD2. The germline V gene has CDR1 SGHNT and CDR2 YENEEA. This CDR3 is built from 15 residues. Trimming cost V 6 bases and J 4 bases; bases outside gene matches: 4. The DNA for the CDR3 is TGTGCCAGCAGTACTAGCGGGGGTAGCACCGGGGAGCTGTTTTTT. It is translated as CASSTSGGSTGELFF. Drawing the rest from reference TRBV11-3 and TRBJ2-2, the complete variable domain is EAGVVQSPRYKIIEKKQPVAFWCNPISGHNTLYWYLQNLGQGPELLIRYENEEAVDDSQLPKDRFSAERLKGVDSTLKIQPAELGDSAVYLCASSTSGGSTGELFFGEGSRLTVL.

The rearrangement joins TRBV18 to TRBJ1-4; TRBD1 aligns across 7 bases. V dropped 4 bases and J dropped 8; count of bases not matched to a gene: 4. The CDR3 is made up of 13 amino acids. Per the germline V gene, CDR1 is KGHSH and CDR2 is LQKENI. CDR3 sequence (DNA): TGTGCCAGCTCACTCGGGACAGCGGAAAAACTGTTTTTT. Translation: CASSLGTAEKLFF.